This TCR beta chain emerged from a study of OX40 agonist ivuxolimab in advanced cancers. Turning to the overall study: The costimulatory receptor OX40 (CD134) was targeted by ivuxolimab, a fully human IgG2 agonistic monoclonal antibody. The monotherapy dose-escalation portion (N of about 50 patients) of the phase I ivuxolimab trial is reported in the paper. Among the 50 to 55 dose-escalation patients, approximately 20 had hepatocellular carcinoma, about 15 melanoma, 9 renal cell carcinoma and 9 head and neck cancer. The dose-escalation cohort was almost 85% male with a mean age of approximately 60 years, ranging from roughly 23 to 90. Peripheral TCRbeta sequencing aimed to test whether ivuxolimab altered TCR sequence diversity and caused clonal T-cell expansion. Partial responses were achieved by three dose-escalation patients, of whom one had hepatocellular carcinoma and two had cutaneous melanoma. Intravenous ivuxolimab was administered to patients every 2 weeks at six dose levels: 0.01, 0.1, 0.3, 1.5, 3 and 10 mg/kg. Patients were allowed to have had prior anti-PD-1, anti-PD-L1 or anti-CTLA-4 therapy, and around two fifths of the dose-escalation patients had been treated with checkpoint inhibitors.

Of note for this clone: The clone's antigen remains unknown. No much larger clone exists at a distance of one base, and base qualities are not known.

Summary of the overall study and its limitations: Clonal expansion of both CD4+ and CD8+ blood T cells was observed from baseline to week 6 at doses 0.1 to 3.0 mg/kg. After ivuxolimab, more expanded clones were found on average in CD8+ T cells than in CD4+ T cells. Low levels of normalized T-cell clonal expansion were also seen in some patients who did not respond. Which antigens the clonally expanded peripheral T cells were specific for was not determined. In the 0.1-3.0 mg/kg groups, partial responders were among the patients with the lowest normalized peripheral clonal expansion, particularly in CD8+ T cells.

Patients with a history of autoimmune disease or receiving systemic immunosuppression were excluded from the trial. Peripheral blood for TCR sequencing was drawn from every dose cohort at baseline, at cycle 4 day 1 and at cycle 7 day 1. The samples were taken from a phase I, first-in-human, multicenter, open-label dose-escalation trial of ivuxolimab. Adults with locally advanced or metastatic melanoma, renal cell, hepatocellular, or head and neck squamous cell carcinoma were enrolled in the trial. Before TCR sequencing, CD4+ T cells and CD8+ T cells from peripheral blood were sorted into separate populations. The germline V gene encodes CDR1 SQVTM and CDR2 ANQGSEA. Deletion took 0 bases off V and 0 bases off J, with a span of 12 bases between the germline ends. The CDR3 has 15 amino acids, counting the end cysteine and phenylalanine. The kept DNA is CDR3 alone, 45 bases in frame from the first base.

For sequencing of the TCRbeta CDR3 region, genomic DNA was extracted from the sorted cells. The immunoSEQ Assay was used to sequence the TCRbeta CDR3 regions. TCRdb holds this immuneACCESS table with in-frame rearrangements only. Some clones are missing; in checked studies, unresolved V genes explain under half, and the rest has no known cause. This sample is represented by more than 80,000 clones; approximately 94% of them were singletons. Jointly, the top ten make up around 2.8% of the sample. Sequenced material: CD4+ or CD8+ T cells sorted from blood, taken in a trial of the OX40 agonist ivuxolimab. The rearranged segments are TRBV29-1 and TRBJ2-7; the D gene is possibly TRBD1, with 5 bases matching. This sequence originates from an adult with an advanced solid tumor such as melanoma, head and neck, liver or kidney cancer. CDR3 loop: CSVEDQQAASYEQYF. The DNA reads as follows: TGCAGCGTTGAAGATCAACAGGCCGCCTCCTACGAGCAGTACTTC.